The 20 T cell receptor beta chains below all came from one sample that was sequenced in a study of blood T cell repertoires in COVID-19. Generated by immunoSEQ multiplex PCR, the TCRdb table keeps only in-frame clones and is missing some. The data contain 100,000 or so clones, 70% to 80% of them seen just once; the ten biggest clones take up approximately 24%. Material for sequencing was peripheral blood. These receptor sequences come from a human donor in a cohort sampled during active COVID-19.

This clone was observed once. J is TRBJ2-7 and V is TRBV4-2; D unresolved. The V and J ends lost 1 base and 2 bases respectively, with 12 bases between them. Per the germline V gene, CDR1 is LGHNA and CDR2 is YNFKEQ. This CDR3 comprises 15 residues. CDR3 sequence (DNA): TGTGCCAGCAGCCAAGTATTCGGCGGTACCTACGAGCAGTACTTC. Its translation is CASSQVFGGTYEQYF.

The genes are TRBV5-4 and TRBJ1-6; no firm D call. Trimming cost V 4 bases and J 14 bases, with 16 bases left between them. The CDR3 totals 13 residues. Germline CDR1 reads SGHNT; CDR2 reads YYREEE (reference sequence). DNA of the CDR3: TGTGCCAGCAGCATAGGACGGGATTCCACCCTCCACTTT. It specifies CASSIGRDSTLHF.

The chain is built from TRBV28 and TRBJ2-3; 10 bases fit TRBD1. CDR3 length: 15 amino acids. The ends lost 6 bases at V and 0 bases at J; junction bases unmatched: 3. The germline V gene has CDR1 MDHEN and CDR2 SYDVKM. In nucleotides, the CDR3 is TGTGCCAGCAGCCGACAGGGGGCTAGCACAGATACGCAGTATTTT. Its protein product is CASSRQGASTDTQYF.

The chain recombines TRBV4-3 with TRBJ1-1; TRBD1 matches at 10 bases. V trimming: 1 base; J trimming: 4 bases; junction bases outside the gene matches: 3. The CDR3 has 15 amino acids. Germline assignment: CDR1 LGHNA and CDR2 YSLEER. The CDR3 protein is CASSQGTGGVTEAFF. In nucleotides, the CDR3 is TGCGCCAGCAGCCAAGGGACAGGGGGAGTCACTGAAGCTTTCTTT.

The chain employs TRBV18 and TRBJ2-5, with D possibly TRBD1 on 5 matching bases. The CDR3 consists of 15 residues. Germline CDR1 reads KGHSH; CDR2 reads LQKENI. V was shortened by 1 base and J by 5 bases, with 14 bases between the two germline ends. The CDR3 bases are TGTGCCAGCTCACCACAAGGACAAATCAGGGAGACCCAGTACTTC. Protein sequence: CASSPQGQIRETQYF.

This chain connects TRBV11-3 to TRBJ2-1; TRBD2 matches 15 bases. Germline V gene sequence: CDR1 SGHNT, CDR2 YENEEA. The CDR3 is 15 amino acids. Trimming at V came to 5 bases and at J to 9 bases, leaving 5 bases not matched to a gene. CDR3 nucleotide sequence: TGTGCCAGCAGCCGGGGACTAGCGGGAGGATCTGAGCAGTTCTTC. This gives the protein CASSRGLAGGSEQFF.

V usage is TRBV15 and J usage is TRBJ2-1; 8 bases align to TRBD2. CDR1 and CDR2 from the germline V gene are LNHNV and YYDKDF (reference sequence). The CDR3 covers 16 residues. V lost 5 bases and J lost 3; bases outside the gene matches: 9. The CDR3 DNA sequence: TGTGCCACCAGCCAAGCCGGGCTAGCGGGCTACAATGAGCAGTTCTTC. This translates into CATSQAGLAGYNEQFF.

The rearrangement links TRBV11-2 to TRBJ1-6; D gene unclear. This CDR3 region has 15 residues. The V and J ends lost 4 bases and 4 bases respectively, with 11 bases between them. Germline V CDR1 and CDR2: SGHAT, FQNNGV. The CDR3 loop is CASSSSGPYNSPLHF. For the CDR3, the DNA is TGTGCCAGCAGCTCCAGCGGGCCGTATAATTCACCCCTCCACTTT.

The chain recombines TRBV18 with TRBJ1-1; D is undetermined. Trimming took 3 bases from V and 1 from J, leaving 12 bases between them. CDR3 length equals 15 residues. Germline V lookup: CDR1 KGHSH, CDR2 LQKENI. CDR3 DNA: TGTGCCAGCTCACCCTTGTATGAGGGGAACACTGAAGCTTTCTTT. Protein product: CASSPLYEGNTEAFF.

This chain links TRBV15 with TRBJ1-4, with D unresolved. V lost 4 bases and J lost 0, with 9 bases in between. Germline V gene lookup returns CDR1 LNHNV and CDR2 YYDKDF (reference sequence). The CDR3 has 15 residues. CDR3 DNA sequence: TGTGCCACCAGCACCTCGGGTGCAACTAATGAAAAACTGTTTTTT. Residues: CATSTSGATNEKLFF.

The chain has TRBV4-2 and TRBJ1-1; maybe TRBD1 (5 bases). Trimming pared 4 bases from V and 6 bases from J, leaving 12 bases between. The CDR3 extends over 13 amino acids. CDR1 is LGHNA, CDR2 YNFKEQ, per germline. The CDR3 sequence is CASSPAGGPEAFF. The DNA of the CDR3 is TGTGCCAGCAGCCCAGCCGGGGGTCCTGAAGCTTTCTTT.

CDR3 sequence: CASSSSGRQVDTQYF. In nucleotides, the CDR3 is TGTGCCAGCAGCTCTAGCGGGAGGCAGGTAGATACGCAGTATTTT. The gene calls are TRBV3-1 (or the pseudogene TRBV3-2) and TRBJ2-3; 11 positions match TRBD2. From germline, CDR1 is LGHDT and CDR2 YNNKEL (reference sequence). The CDR3 consists of 15 residues. V trimming: 5 bases; J trimming: 5 bases; junction bases outside the gene matches: 6.

The chain has TRBV12-3 or TRBV12-4 and TRBJ1-2; D gene unclear. The CDR3 runs 13 residues. Trimming took off 3 bases at V and 6 bases at J, with 11 bases between the two ends. CDR3 loop: CASSFWSTDGYTF. CDR3 in DNA: TGTGCCAGCAGTTTTTGGTCCACGGATGGCTACACCTTC.

Only a few counts were recorded for this clone. The chain couples TRBV5-1 to TRBJ2-7; D is perhaps TRBD2 (6 bases). The V and J ends lost 0 bases and 6 bases respectively, with 13 bases between them. CDR3 size: 14 residues. Germline CDR1 reads SGHRS; CDR2 reads YFSETQ. The chain's CDR3 is CASSLGQSEGEQYF. The CDR3 region has the DNA TGCGCCAGCAGCTTGGGACAGTCGGAGGGCGAGCAGTACTTC.

This clone was seen once. The V and J genes are TRBV18 and TRBJ2-1; weak D call: TRBD1 (5 bases). The CDR3 consists of 12 residues. Germline V lookup: CDR1 KGHSH, CDR2 LQKENI. V shed 2 bases and J shed 16 bases, with 15 bases lying between them. This CDR3 is CASSPRGLMLFF. The CDR3 DNA sequence: TGTGCCAGCTCACCAAGGGGTCTGATGCTTTTCTTC.

This chain joins TRBV2 and TRBJ2-7; 8 bases fit TRBD2. The CDR3 consists of 14 residues. The germline CDR1 and CDR2 sequences are SNHLY and FYNNEI. V shed 7 bases, J shed 2 bases, and the junction held 7 bases outside the gene matches. CDR3 sequence (DNA): TGTGCCAGCAACCGGGGGGGGAGGGCCTACGAGCAGTACTTC. This translates into CASNRGGRAYEQYF.

The chain joins TRBV6-5 to TRBJ2-1; D not resolved. Germline V gives CDR1 MNHEY, CDR2 SVGAGI. The CDR3 is 13 amino acids. V was shortened by 1 base and J by 7 bases, with 8 bases between the two germline ends. CDR3 DNA: TGTGCCAGCAGTTACTTGGGCTCAAATGAGCAGTTCTTC. The encoded protein is CASSYLGSNEQFF.

The chain uses TRBV2 and TRBJ2-7; 7 nucleotides align to TRBD2. V trimming: 4 bases; J trimming: 5 bases; junction bases outside the gene matches: 14. The germline V gene has CDR1 SNHLY and CDR2 FYNNEI. The length of the CDR3 is 16 residues. The CDR3 protein is CASSALVMGGIDEQYF. CDR3 nucleotide sequence: TGTGCCAGCAGTGCCCTTGTGATGGGGGGGATAGACGAGCAGTACTTC.

The chain carries TRBV15 and TRBJ2-5; 10 bases are a match to TRBD1. CDR1 LNHNV and CDR2 YYDKDF come from the germline V gene (reference sequence). The CDR3 loop spans 14 amino acids. Trimming at V came to 1 base and at J to 5 bases, leaving 1 base not matched to a gene. CDR3 sequence reads: CATSRGDRGETQYF. The CDR3 nucleotides read TGTGCCACCAGCAGAGGGGACAGGGGTGAGACCCAGTACTTC.

This clone was seen only a few times. V is TRBV5-1 and J is TRBJ2-2, with D possibly being TRBD2 (6 bases). This CDR3 comprises 18 residues. CDR1 is SGHRS, CDR2 YFSETQ, per germline. Trimming shortened V by 0 bases and J by 3 bases, and 18 bases separated the two germline ends. CDR3 residues: CASSLAVAESLDTGELFF. CDR3 coding DNA: TGCGCCAGCAGCTTGGCGGTAGCGGAGAGCCTCGACACCGGGGAGCTGTTTTTT.